This note documents a single T cell receptor beta chain sequence. CDR1 is SGHAT and CDR2 is FQDESV in the germline V gene (reference sequence). There are 14 residues in the CDR3. The V end was cut by 4 bases, the J end by 5 bases, with 12 bases between. Authors' methods: Quantification of nucleated cells was approximated via reference gene primer amplification. Assay used: immunoSEQ multiplex PCR; TCRdb lists only in-frame clones, some missing. From that table come the V and J calls and clone size; the DNA was used to work out D and trimming. Here the sample spans over 200,000 clones, around nine tenths being singletons. The source of the sample is a study of blood T cell repertoires in COVID-19. Looking at the study overall: Whether acute or convalescent, the COVID-19 samples came from the United States, Italy and Spain. The analysed material was cDNA or gDNA that came from T cells, B-cell-depleted T cells, or PBMCs.

The sequence was obtained from a woman aged 60-75 years with acute or convalescent COVID-19. The gene calls are TRBV11-1 and TRBJ2-1, with D unclear. Sequencing input: peripheral blood. The CDR3 here is CASSSRGNHNEQFF. The CDR3 DNA reads TGTGCCAGCAGCTCCCGCGGTAACCACAATGAGCAGTTCTTC.